This T cell receptor beta chain was sequenced for a study of cytomegalovirus exposure and HLA in healthy donors. Study-level results: Cytomegalovirus-associated TCR beta chains were listed, numbering more than 150.

The germline gives CDR1 LGHNA, CDR2 YNFKEQ. The ends lost 2 bases at V and 5 bases at J; junction bases unmatched: 9. The CDR3 has 16 residues. Each donor was nominally healthy when sampled (though unrecorded immune exposures were likely). This clone was counted once. Its antigen remains unidentified. The PCR had 60 Vbeta and 13 Jbeta primers. The method was immunoSEQ multiplex PCR; TCRdb's version includes in-frame clones alone and lacks a portion of them. The table shows fewer than 250,000 clones, with roughly four fifths occurring only once. The chain uses TRBV4-2 and TRBJ2-5; 9 bases map to TRBD1. Sequenced material: PBMCs. This receptor was obtained from a woman in her 30s in good health and CMV-seropositive. The CDR3 protein is CASSQQSTGGWETQYF. In DNA, the CDR3 is TGTGCCAGCAGCCAACAAAGTACAGGGGGCTGGGAGACCCAGTACTTC.